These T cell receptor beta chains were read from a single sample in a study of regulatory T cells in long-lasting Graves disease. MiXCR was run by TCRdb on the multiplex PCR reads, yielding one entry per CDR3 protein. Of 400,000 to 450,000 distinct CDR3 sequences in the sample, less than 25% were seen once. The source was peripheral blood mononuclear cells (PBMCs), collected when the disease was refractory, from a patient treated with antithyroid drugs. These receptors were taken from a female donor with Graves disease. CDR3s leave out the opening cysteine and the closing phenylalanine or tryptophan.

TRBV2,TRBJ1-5,ASMGRNNQPQH
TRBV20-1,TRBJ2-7,SASGLAGLYEQY
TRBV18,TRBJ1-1,ASSPGQGVTEAF
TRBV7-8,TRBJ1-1,ASSFPAGYMNTEAF
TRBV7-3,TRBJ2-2,ASSLVLNTGELF
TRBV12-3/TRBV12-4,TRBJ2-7,ASSLARGLGGSYEQY
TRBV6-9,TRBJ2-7,ASSYPQSWLASFYEQY
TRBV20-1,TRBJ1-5,SARSLRTAANQPQH
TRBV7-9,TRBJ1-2,ASSLGPGGGYT
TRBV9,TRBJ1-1,ASSVGGPPREAF
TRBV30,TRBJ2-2,AWIARRGTGELF
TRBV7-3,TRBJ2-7,ASSPRDRALYEQY
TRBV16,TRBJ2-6,ASSQTRKGTGDSGANVLT
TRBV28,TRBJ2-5,ASSLNELAGGETQY
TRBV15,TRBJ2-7,ATSRDYSREQY
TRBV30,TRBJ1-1,AWSVAPGANTEAF
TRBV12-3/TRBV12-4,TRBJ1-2,ASSKGQNLGYT
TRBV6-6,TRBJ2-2,ASSYSRTGELF
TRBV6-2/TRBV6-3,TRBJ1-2,ASSYSALLGGYGYT
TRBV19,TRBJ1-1,ASSIDLSGDLMDTEAF
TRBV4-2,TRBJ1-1,ASSSRDRGLASAEAF
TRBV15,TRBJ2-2,ATSSGTSDRTGELF
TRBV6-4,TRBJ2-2,ASSGTGNTGELF
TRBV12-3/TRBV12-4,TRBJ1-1,ASSLDQGGTEAF
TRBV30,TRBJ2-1,AWAGGDSYNEQF
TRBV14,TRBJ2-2,ASSPGQGAIGELF
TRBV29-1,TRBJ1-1,SGKGTVSATEAF
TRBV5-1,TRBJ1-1,ASSSQWDNTEAF
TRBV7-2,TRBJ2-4,ASSQQTSGGNIQY
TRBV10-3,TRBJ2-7,AISESRGRASYEQY
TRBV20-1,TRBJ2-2,SAPSYSSTGELF
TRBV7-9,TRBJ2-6,ASAVPLSGANVLT
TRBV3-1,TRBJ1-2,ASSQGAQANYGYT
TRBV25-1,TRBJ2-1,ASTRTKNSYNEQF
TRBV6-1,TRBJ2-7,ASSEAISLSSSYEQY
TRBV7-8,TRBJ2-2,ASSLGVLWRAANTGELF
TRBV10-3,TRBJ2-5,AISETQRETQY
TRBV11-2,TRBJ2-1,ASSLGGRPSYNEQF
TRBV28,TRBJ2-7,ASSPLSAWVGHGRSEQY
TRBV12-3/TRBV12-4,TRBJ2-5,ASRPVGQETQY
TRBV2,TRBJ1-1,ASSTTGRNTEAF
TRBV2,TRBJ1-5,ASSDRPSNQPQH
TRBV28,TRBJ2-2,ASEIAGTGELF
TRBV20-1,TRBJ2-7,SARQLAGIEQY
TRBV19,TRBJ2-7,ASSIQTSGSLEQY
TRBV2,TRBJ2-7,ASSDRTGLHEQY
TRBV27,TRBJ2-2,ASTLREGGIRNTGELF
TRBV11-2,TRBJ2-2,ASSFGAGLAGGPLAGELF
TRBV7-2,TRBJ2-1,ASSTGLADNEQF
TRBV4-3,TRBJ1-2,ASSQERLGPSKT
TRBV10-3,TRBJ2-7,AISESSSGSYEQY
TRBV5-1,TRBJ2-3,ASRASGRTDTQY
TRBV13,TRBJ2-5,ASSLGRMQETQY
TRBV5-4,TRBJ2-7,ASSSRQGSDEQY
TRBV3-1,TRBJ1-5,ASSPDTVFGPQH
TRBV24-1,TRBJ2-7,ATSERLGGQY
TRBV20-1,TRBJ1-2,SALGAWGGYT
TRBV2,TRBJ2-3,ASTVLDTQY
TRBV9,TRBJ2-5,ASSVVGETQY
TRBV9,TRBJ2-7,ASSHGGGQSYEQY